The rows below give T cell receptor beta chains drawn from one sample of a study of cytomegalovirus exposure and HLA in healthy donors. The table came from immunoSEQ multiplex PCR; TCRdb's copy has only in-frame clones and leaves some out. The sample table sets out about 170,000 clones. What was sequenced was PBMCs. All receptors come from a young woman in good health and CMV-seropositive. Each CDR3 is given with its conserved first and last residue. A D gene is named only where the DNA matches it firmly.

j_call: TRBJ2-3
d_call: .
v_call: TRBV19
cdr3_nt: TGTGCCAGTACTCGCGAGAGTACCCACACAGATACGCAGTATTTT
cdr3_aa: CASTRESTHTDTQYF

j_call: TRBJ2-1
d_call: .
v_call: TRBV7-3
cdr3_nt: TGTGCCAGCAGCCCTTCCACAGGGTCCGAGCAGTTCTTC
cdr3_aa: CASSPSTGSEQFF

j_call: TRBJ2-2
d_call: .
v_call: TRBV11-2
cdr3_nt: TGTGCCAGCAGCTTAGTAGGGGGTGACGGGGAGCTGTTTTTT
cdr3_aa: CASSLVGGDGELFF

j_call: TRBJ2-1
d_call: .
v_call: TRBV4-3
cdr3_nt: TGCGCCAGCAGCCAAGATCTACGGGTTGAGCAGTTCTTC
cdr3_aa: CASSQDLRVEQFF

j_call: TRBJ2-1
d_call: TRBD2
v_call: TRBV7-2
cdr3_nt: TGTGCCAGCAGCTTAGCTCCCACGGGACTAGCGGGATATGAGCAGTTCTTC
cdr3_aa: CASSLAPTGLAGYEQFF

j_call: TRBJ2-7
d_call: .
v_call: TRBV21-1
cdr3_nt: TGTGCCAGCAGCAATGAGGGGGCCAGGGGGCGATACGAGCAGTACTTC
cdr3_aa: CASSNEGARGRYEQYF

j_call: TRBJ2-5
d_call: TRBD1
v_call: TRBV7-9
cdr3_nt: TGTGCCAGCAGCCTCCAACAGGGGGCCGGGGAGACCCAGTACTTC
cdr3_aa: CASSLQQGAGETQYF

j_call: TRBJ1-1
d_call: .
v_call: TRBV7-8
cdr3_nt: TGTGCCAGCACCTCCGTAGGAGGGAGCACTGAAGCTTTCTTT
cdr3_aa: CASTSVGGSTEAFF

j_call: TRBJ1-1
d_call: TRBD1
v_call: TRBV5-1
cdr3_nt: TGCGCCAGCAGCCTAACGGGACAGGGGATAAACACTGAAGCTTTCTTT
cdr3_aa: CASSLTGQGINTEAFF

j_call: TRBJ2-1
d_call: TRBD2
v_call: TRBV5-6
cdr3_nt: TGTGCCAGCAGCAACCAACTAGCGGGGGACCTCGGGGGCAATGAGCAGTTCTTC
cdr3_aa: CASSNQLAGDLGGNEQFF

j_call: TRBJ2-5
d_call: TRBD2
v_call: TRBV15
cdr3_nt: TGTGCCACCAGCAGAGAGAGACTAGCTAGGGAGCAGTACTTC
cdr3_aa: CATSRERLAREQYF

j_call: TRBJ1-2
d_call: .
v_call: TRBV15
cdr3_nt: TGTGCCACCAGCAGAGATTACTCCCTGCGTGGCTACACCTTC
cdr3_aa: CATSRDYSLRGYTF

j_call: TRBJ1-6
d_call: TRBD1
v_call: TRBV6-5
cdr3_nt: TGTGCCAGCACTTCCGGGACAGCCTATAATTCACCCCTCCACTTT
cdr3_aa: CASTSGTAYNSPLHF

j_call: TRBJ2-1
d_call: TRBD2
v_call: TRBV7-9
cdr3_nt: TGTGCCAGCAGCAAAACTCTGACTAGCGGGAGTATAAATGAGCAGTTCTTC
cdr3_aa: CASSKTLTSGSINEQFF

j_call: TRBJ2-1
d_call: .
v_call: TRBV2
cdr3_nt: TGTGCCAGCAGTGTTCTCGCGTACAATGAGCAGTTCTTC
cdr3_aa: CASSVLAYNEQFF

j_call: TRBJ1-2
d_call: .
v_call: TRBV15
cdr3_nt: TGTGCCACCAGCAGAGATCCACAAAACGGCTACACCTTC
cdr3_aa: CATSRDPQNGYTF

j_call: TRBJ1-1
d_call: .
v_call: TRBV4-1
cdr3_nt: TGCGCCAGCAGCCAACTTCTAAAGGGGGCTGAAGCTTTCTTT
cdr3_aa: CASSQLLKGAEAFF

j_call: TRBJ2-7
d_call: TRBD2
v_call: TRBV5-5
cdr3_nt: TGTGCCAGCAGCCGGGGGGAATACTACGAGCAGTACTTC
cdr3_aa: CASSRGEYYEQYF